The 19 T cell receptor beta chains below all came from one sample that was sequenced in a study of Graves' ophthalmopathy and Graves' hyperthyroidism. The authors amplified TCR beta CDR3 regions, and they did so from RNA transcripts for repertoire sequencing. The workflow started with a first-round RT-PCR run with HTBI primers and then moved on to a second-round multiplex PCR. Each CDR3 protein gets one entry after TCRdb re-called the multiplex PCR reads with MiXCR. The table records a few hundred thousand distinct CDR3 sequences, approximately 18% of them present only once. Sequenced material: peripheral blood. The receptors were sampled from an adult woman with stable Graves' hyperthyroidism.

The chain joins TRBV19 to TRBJ1-2; 8 bases match TRBD1. Germline CDR1 LNHDA, CDR2 SQIVND (reference sequence). The CDR3 length is 16 residues. V trimming: 5 bases; J trimming: 7 bases; junction bases outside the gene matches: 15. In nucleotides, the CDR3 is TGTGCCAGTAGTGTTGGGCAGGGGGCGTCCCTTGGTGGCTACACCTTC. This codes for CASSVGQGASLGGYTF.

There are many counts of this clonotype. The CDR3 bases are TGTGCCAGCAGTATACATCAGGGGGCTGGAAACACCATATATTTT. It codes for CASSIHQGAGNTIYF. The chain uses TRBV6-5 and TRBJ1-3, with 7 bases aligning to TRBD1. Looked up from germline, CDR1 is MNHEY and CDR2 is SVGAGI. J lost 2 bases, V lost 5 bases, and 6 bases had no gene match. This CDR3 has 15 amino acids.

Comments on this clonotype: The conserved phenylalanine or tryptophan normally closing the CDR3 is absent here, so this likely arose from a read error. No DNA is shown, since the ends of the CDR3 on it are uncertain; the CDR3 is the one TCRdb lists. The V gene is TRBV29-1, the J gene TRBJ1-1; the tabulated D call, TRBD1, remains unverified against the DNA. Germline V lookup: CDR1 SQVTM, CDR2 ANQGSEA. The CDR3 adds up to 12 amino acids, both ends counted. CDR3 sequence reads: CSVYRVVTEACL.

This clonotype has more than one count but fewer than ten. The chain recombines TRBV9 with TRBJ2-2; D is undetermined. CDR3 length: 14 residues. Trimming stripped 0 bases from V and 4 bases from J, with 7 bases between. The germline V gene encodes CDR1 SGDLS and CDR2 YYNGEE. The CDR3 loop is CASSVVGGTGELFF. CDR3 nucleotides: TGTGCCAGCAGCGTAGTGGGTGGCACCGGGGAGCTGTTTTTT. Supplemented by reference TRBV9 and TRBJ2-2, the full variable domain reads DSGVTQTPKHLITATGQRVTLRCSPRSGDLSVYWYQQSLDQGLQFLIQYYNGEERAKGNILERFSAQQFPDLHSELNLSSLELGDSALYFCASSVVGGTGELFFGEGSRLTVL.

This clonotype was seen repeatedly, ten times or more. The chain employs TRBV30 and TRBJ1-1; unclear D gene. The germline gives CDR1 GTSNPN, CDR2 SVGIG (reference sequence). V lost 8 bases, J lost 5 bases, and 12 bases lay in between. The CDR3 runs 11 residues. The CDR3 bases are TGTGCCACAAGTCGTCAAACTGAAGCTTTCTTT. Its protein is CATSRQTEAFF.

In this sample, this clonotype turned up a few times. CDR3 DNA sequence: TGCGCCAGCAGCCAAGAGCTCGGGTTCACTGAAGCTTTCTTT. This codes for CASSQELGFTEAFF. The chain couples TRBV4-3 to TRBJ1-1, with D uncertain. The V end lost 0 bases, the J end lost 4 bases, and 9 bases lay between the germline ends. Germline V gene sequence: CDR1 LGHNA, CDR2 YSLEER. The CDR3 totals 14 residues.

The V and J genes are TRBV20-1 and TRBJ2-5; the match to TRBD2 covers 12 bases. V gave up 2 bases and J gave up 2 bases; unmatched junction bases: 6. This CDR3 contains 16 residues. Germline CDR1 reads DFQATT; CDR2 reads SNEGSKA (reference sequence). CDR3: CSARLAGGPIQETQYF. The DNA of the CDR3 is TGCAGTGCTAGACTAGCGGGAGGGCCGATACAAGAGACCCAGTACTTC.

The gene calls are TRBV6-2 or TRBV6-3 and TRBJ1-1; D ambiguous. The CDR3 sequence is 12 residues long. Germline assignment: CDR1 MNHEY and CDR2 SVGEGT. Trimming removed 8 bases at V and 5 bases at J, with 12 bases between. The CDR3: CASGHFGTEAFF. The CDR3 nucleotides read TGTGCCAGCGGGCACTTTGGGACTGAAGCTTTCTTT.

There are a few counts of this clonotype. In DNA, the CDR3 is TGTGCCAGCAGTTCGGGACTAGGGAACCCCTACGAGCAGTACTTC. Translated, it gives CASSSGLGNPYEQYF. The V and J genes are TRBV12-3 or TRBV12-4 and TRBJ2-7; the match to TRBD2 covers 8 bases. J lost 2 bases, V lost 4 bases, and 7 bases had no gene match. The CDR3 extends over 15 amino acids.

This clonotype has at least ten counts. V and J are TRBV27 and TRBJ2-4, with a weak D call TRBD2 (6 bases). The V end was cut by 5 bases, the J end by 0 bases, with 11 bases between. This CDR3 is built from 15 residues. In germline, CDR1 is MNHEY, CDR2 SMNVEV (reference sequence). The DNA of the CDR3 is TGTGCCAGCAGTCCGGGACTTCTAGCCAAAAACATTCAGTACTTC. Its translation is CASSPGLLAKNIQYF.

This clonotype was detected ten times or more. J is TRBJ1-5 and V is TRBV20-1; D gene uncertain. Germline V gives CDR1 DFQATT, CDR2 SNEGSKA (reference sequence). V lost 6 bases and J 0 bases, leaving 18 bases between the germline ends. This CDR3 contains 16 residues. The CDR3 region is CSAARRTTGSNQPQHF. CDR3 nucleotide sequence: TGCAGTGCCGCCAGGAGGACCACGGGTAGCAATCAGCCCCAGCATTTT.

This clonotype has ten or more counts. The chain is built from TRBV28 and TRBJ1-5, with D uncertain. CDR3 length: 14 residues. V was shortened by 7 bases and J by 5 bases, with 15 bases between the two germline ends. Germline CDR1 reads MDHEN; CDR2 reads SYDVKM. The CDR3 sequence: CASKGPGGYQPQHF. DNA of the CDR3: TGTGCCAGCAAAGGACCGGGAGGTTATCAGCCCCAGCATTTT.

The DNA for the CDR3 is TGTGCCAGCAGTGAAAGCGGACAGGGGCCGAGGACTGAAGCTTTCTTT. This sequence encodes CASSESGQGPRTEAFF. V is TRBV2 and J is TRBJ1-1, with TRBD1 matching over 9 bases. The CDR3 is 16 amino acids. V lost 2 bases to trimming and J lost 5 bases; unmatched junction nucleotides: 9. Germline CDR1 and CDR2: SNHLY and FYNNEI.

The sample holds many counts of this clonotype. The chain is built from TRBV4-1 and TRBJ2-7; TRBD2 matches 10 bases. The V gene end was trimmed by 3 bases and the J gene end by 4 bases; junction bases not matched to a gene: 6. Looked up from germline, CDR1 is MGHRA and CDR2 is YSYEKL. CDR3 length: 15 amino acids. CDR3 coding DNA: TGCGCCAGCAGCCAGATGGGACTAGCGAGTTACGAGCAGTACTTC. Translated: CASSQMGLASYEQYF.

This clonotype occurred once. This rearrangement joins TRBV6-1 to TRBJ2-5; D gene unclear. Between the trimmed V and J ends, which lost 2 bases and 6 bases, there was a span of 4 bases. Germline assignment: CDR1 MNHNS and CDR2 SASEGT. The CDR3 is 11 amino acids. The CDR3, as DNA: TGTGCCAGCAGTGAAATGAAGACCCAGTACTTC. It is translated as CASSEMKTQYF.

This clonotype has ten or more counts. V and J are TRBV10-3 and TRBJ2-7; 9 positions agree with TRBD1. This CDR3 spans 13 amino acids. Trimming at V came to 8 bases and at J to 3 bases, leaving 5 bases not matched to a gene. Germline CDR1 and CDR2: ENHRY and SYGVKD. CDR3 coding DNA: TGTGCCATCGGGGACAGGGCGGTCTACGAGCAGTACTTC. Translating gives CAIGDRAVYEQYF.

Worth noting for this clonotype: With a much larger clone just one base away, this may be a read error. The J gene is TRBJ2-5, the V gene TRBV7-9; D is uncertain. CDR3 length: 11 residues. Germline V gene sequence: CDR1 SEHNR, CDR2 FQNEAQ (reference sequence). CDR3 coding DNA: TGTACCAGCAGCTTAGGTCAGGACCAGTACTTC. This translates into CTSSLGQDQYF.

This clonotype was observed at least ten times. V and J are TRBV4-1 and TRBJ1-2; the D gene is possibly TRBD1 (5 bases). This CDR3 has 16 residues. The V end was cut by 4 bases, the J end by 3 bases, with 18 bases between. CDR1 is MGHRA, CDR2 YSYEKL, per germline. The CDR3 sequence is CASSPREGPGYYGYTF. Written as DNA, the CDR3 is TGCGCCAGCAGCCCTCGTGAAGGCCCAGGGTACTATGGCTACACCTTC.

The table lists this clonotype with many counts. The gene calls are TRBV28 and TRBJ2-7; TRBD2 matches at 8 bases. The V and J ends lost 3 bases and 4 bases, in that order; junction bases with no gene match: 11. Germline V gene lookup returns CDR1 MDHEN and CDR2 SYDVKM. CDR3 length: 16 amino acids. The CDR3 reads CASSLPGSGRGYEQYF. As DNA, the CDR3 is TGTGCCAGCAGTTTGCCAGGAAGCGGGAGAGGGTACGAGCAGTACTTC. The whole variable domain, remainder taken from reference TRBV28 and TRBJ2-7, is DVKVTQSSRYLVKRTGEKVFLECVQDMDHENMFWYRQDPGLGLRLIYFSYDVKMKEKGDIPEGYSVSREKKERFSLILESASTNQTSMYLCASSLPGSGRGYEQYFGPGTRLTVT.